This is a list of T cell receptor beta chains from one sample in a study of cytotoxic CD8 clonotypes in ibrutinib-treated CLL. TCRdb's table, derived via immunoSEQ multiplex PCR, lists solely in-frame clones and lacks some. The table lists 20,000 to 25,000 clones, less than 80% of them singletons, with roughly 25% in the top ten. The sample consisted of PBMCs, taken before ibrutinib treatment. The receptors derive from a human donor with chronic lymphocytic leukemia. Each CDR3 is given without its conserved first and last residue.

V	J	CDR3
TRBV9	TRBJ2-1	ASNRGPFNEQF
TRBV14	TRBJ2-1	ASSQFSGSYNEQF
TRBV28	TRBJ1-5	ASITGSAQPQH
TRBV9	TRBJ2-3	ASSAHGLAEGTDTQY
TRBV5-4	TRBJ1-2	ASSFRQGGYT
TRBV2	TRBJ2-1	ASSEATPLLYNEQF
TRBV27	TRBJ2-7	ASSFKGGQSSYEQY
TRBV7-2	TRBJ2-2	ASSPVLNTGELF
TRBV4-1	TRBJ2-3	ASSQDEVAALSTDTQY
TRBV18	TRBJ2-3	ASSPTSAQGYTDTQY
TRBV5-4	TRBJ2-5	ASSWTAGGPWETQY
TRBV5-6	TRBJ2-2	ASRPDRVDTGELF
TRBV5-6	TRBJ2-7	ASSLVDRAEQY
TRBV19	TRBJ2-1	ASTGTSGRLSNEQF
TRBV6-1	TRBJ2-1	ASRQTEGTYNEQF
TRBV10-3	TRBJ2-7	AISESGQRYEQY
TRBV4-1	TRBJ2-3	ASSQYSGISTDTQY
TRBV5-4	TRBJ2-1	ASSPGTSLF
TRBV27	TRBJ2-3	ASSSYTGPTDTQY
TRBV5-1	TRBJ2-3	ASSLPLHAADTQY